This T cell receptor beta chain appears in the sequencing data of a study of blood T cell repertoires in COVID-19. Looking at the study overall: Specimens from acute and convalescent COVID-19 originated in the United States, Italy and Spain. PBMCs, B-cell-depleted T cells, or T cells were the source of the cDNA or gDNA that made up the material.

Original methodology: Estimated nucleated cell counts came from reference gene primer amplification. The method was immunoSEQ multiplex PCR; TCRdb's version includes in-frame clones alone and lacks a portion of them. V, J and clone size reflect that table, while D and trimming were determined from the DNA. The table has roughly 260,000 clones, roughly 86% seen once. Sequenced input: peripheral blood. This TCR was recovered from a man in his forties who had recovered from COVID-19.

This chain's CDR3 is CASSSRLAGTTGELFF. DNA of the CDR3: TGTGCCAGCAGTTCCCGACTAGCGGGGACCACCGGGGAGCTGTTTTTT. V usage is TRBV27 and J usage is TRBJ2-2, with 11 bases fitting TRBD2. J lost 4 bases, V lost 4 bases, and 5 bases had no gene match. Germline CDR1 and CDR2: MNHEY and SMNVEV (reference sequence). The CDR3 loop spans 16 amino acids.